This TCR beta chain was captured in a study of T-cell reconstitution after alpha-beta-depleted transplantation in children. Unique molecular identifiers tagged the TCRbeta library. TCRdb analysed the PCR reads with MiXCR anew, one entry per CDR3 protein. The table shows around 680,000 distinct CDR3 sequences, with 16% occurring only once. The sample holds many counts of this clonotype. V gave up 2 bases and J gave up 3 bases, with 7 bases separating them. The CDR3 length is 13 residues. The receptor's source is a human donor who donated a stem cell graft to a child with acute myeloid leukemia. The input for sequencing was PBMCs from the stem cell graft donor, taken from the stem cell graft. The V call is TRBV12-3 or TRBV12-4, the J call TRBJ1-1, with D unclear. In nucleotides, the CDR3 is TGTGCCAGCAGTTTAAACGTGGACACTGAAGCTTTCTTT. Translating it yields CASSLNVDTEAFF.